The rows below give T cell receptor beta chains drawn from one sample of a study of early T cells in non-severe SARS-CoV-2 infection. TCRdb reanalysed the 5' RACE reads using MiXCR and keeps one entry per CDR3 protein. The data contain some 30,000 distinct CDR3 sequences, roughly 7% of them singletons. Sequencing was performed on whole blood. The source is an adult who was a healthcare worker with PCR-confirmed SARS-CoV-2 infection or an uninfected control (not recorded which). Each CDR3 is given with its conserved first and last residue. D genes are given only for firm matches. Rows may omit the clone size; those that give it use once, few, many or a size class.

v_call,j_call,clone_size,d_call,cdr3_aa,cdr3_nt
TRBV4-1,TRBJ2-1,-,TRBD2,CASSHRTATSGSPGSYNEQFF,TGCGCCAGCAGCCACCGGACAGCGACTAGCGGGAGTCCCGGCTCCTACAATGAGCAGTTCTTC
TRBV4-3,TRBJ1-6,many,-,CASSQSTRQSSYNSPLHF,TGCGCCAGCAGCCAGTCAACCCGACAGAGCTCCTATAATTCACCCCTCCACTTT
TRBV11-3,TRBJ2-3,many,-,CASSLGGFDTQYF,TGTGCCAGCAGCTTAGGAGGCTTCGATACGCAGTATTTT
TRBV10-1,TRBJ2-3,many,TRBD2,CASSEETSGNTDTQYF,TGCGCCAGCAGTGAAGAGACTAGCGGGAACACAGATACGCAGTATTTT
TRBV12-3/TRBV12-4,TRBJ2-4,few,-,CATSRVMNIQYF,TGTGCCACCTCACGGGTTATGAACATCCAGTACTTC
TRBV6-6,TRBJ1-4,-,TRBD1,CASSFIPGQGTEDEKLFF,TGTGCCAGCAGTTTTATCCCGGGACAGGGAACGGAGGATGAAAAACTGTTTTTT
TRBV18,TRBJ2-7,many,-,CASSPILGEQYF,TGTGCCAGCTCACCAATCTTGGGGGAGCAGTACTTC
TRBV5-6,TRBJ1-2,-,-,CASSHSTQFYGYTF,TGTGCCAGCAGCCACTCGACACAATTCTATGGCTACACCTTC
TRBV12-3/TRBV12-4,TRBJ2-5,-,-,CASGVVGYQETQYF,TGTGCCAGCGGAGTTGTTGGGTACCAAGAGACCCAGTACTTC
TRBV30,TRBJ1-2,many,-,CAWSVRDGYTF,TGTGCCTGGAGTGTAAGGGATGGCTACACCTTC
TRBV7-9,TRBJ2-1,-,-,CASAGPGSYNEQFF,TGTGCCAGCGCAGGGCCAGGCTCCTACAATGAGCAGTTCTTC
TRBV2,TRBJ1-4,many,TRBD1,CASSGQGGKLFF,TGTGCCAGCAGTGGACAGGGTGGAAAACTGTTTTTT
TRBV6-2/TRBV6-3,TRBJ2-1,-,TRBD2,CASSYSTSGTSYNEQFF,TGTGCCAGCAGTTACTCGACTAGCGGGACTTCCTACAATGAGCAGTTCTTC
TRBV27,TRBJ1-6,-,-,CASSTVANSPLHF,TGTGCCTCATCGACGGTAGCTAATTCACCCCTCCACTTT
TRBV4-2,TRBJ1-1,-,-,CASSQAGDGNTEAFF,TGTGCCAGCAGCCAAGCAGGTGACGGGAACACTGAAGCTTTCTTT
TRBV7-9,TRBJ1-2,-,-,CASSRDGSNYGYTF,TGTGCCAGCAGCCGGGACGGCTCTAACTATGGCTACACCTTC
TRBV14,TRBJ2-7,many,-,CASSQVKYPQQYF,TGTGCCAGCAGCCAAGTTAAGTACCCTCAGCAGTACTTC
TRBV11-2,TRBJ2-2,-,-,CASSAVLNTGELFF,TGTGCCAGCAGCGCAGTCTTGAACACCGGGGAGCTGTTTTTT
TRBV20-1,TRBJ2-1,-,-,CSAGTNEQFF,TGCAGTGCGGGGACGAATGAGCAGTTCTTC
TRBV28,TRBJ2-5,many,-,CASSPRTTETQYF,TGTGCCAGCAGTCCTCGGACTACTGAGACCCAGTACTTC
TRBV6-2/TRBV6-3,TRBJ2-1,few,-,CASKGGTYNEQFF,TGTGCCAGCAAGGGCGGAACCTACAATGAGCAGTTCTTC
TRBV6-1,TRBJ2-6,-,-,CASSEGGGRISGANVLTF,TGTGCCAGCAGTGAAGGTGGGGGGCGCATATCTGGGGCCAACGTCCTGACTTTC
TRBV11-2,TRBJ2-7,-,TRBD2,CASSSLGRGAYEQYF,TGTGCCAGCAGCTCCCTGGGGCGGGGGGCCTACGAGCAGTACTTC
TRBV12-5,TRBJ2-5,many,TRBD1,CASGPGTAQETQYF,TGTGCTAGTGGTCCAGGGACAGCCCAAGAGACCCAGTACTTC
TRBV18,TRBJ1-1,many,-,CASSPPQSPRSTEAFF,TGTGCCAGCTCACCACCGCAGTCCCCCAGGAGCACTGAAGCTTTCTTT
TRBV29-1,TRBJ2-3,few,TRBD2,CSAEPSGGANTDTQYF,TGCAGCGCTGAACCTAGCGGGGGGGCGAACACAGATACGCAGTATTTT
TRBV21-1,TRBJ2-1,few,-,CASSRVLEYNEQFF,TGTGCCAGCAGCAGGGTCTTGGAGTACAATGAGCAGTTCTTC
TRBV12-3/TRBV12-4,TRBJ1-4,many,-,CASSPGVLGEKLFF,TGTGCCAGCAGTCCAGGGGTTCTGGGTGAAAAACTGTTTTTT
TRBV7-2,TRBJ1-3,many,TRBD1,CASSPRQGGNTIYF,TGTGCCAGCAGCCCCCGACAGGGCGGAAACACCATATATTTT
TRBV5-1,TRBJ2-3,many,TRBD2,CASSSRTSDTDTQYF,TGCGCCAGCAGCTCGAGGACTAGCGACACAGATACGCAGTATTTT
TRBV5-4,TRBJ2-3,few,-,CASRPRRGQSTDTQYF,TGTGCCAGCAGACCAAGGCGGGGGCAGAGCACAGATACGCAGTATTTT
TRBV7-9,TRBJ1-1,many,-,CASSPRGQMNTEAFF,TGTGCCAGCAGCCCCAGGGGCCAAATGAACACTGAAGCTTTCTTT
TRBV20-1,TRBJ2-4,many,-,CSARTGTQKGNIQYF,TGCAGTGCTAGGACCGGGACACAGAAAGGCAACATTCAGTACTTC
TRBV3-1,TRBJ1-5,few,-,CASSQDLVQPQHF,TGTGCCAGCAGCCAAGATCTAGTTCAGCCCCAGCATTTT
TRBV7-6,TRBJ1-6,many,-,CASSLAGSNSPLHF,TGTGCCAGCAGCTTAGCAGGCAGTAATTCACCCCTCCACTTT
TRBV28,TRBJ2-7,many,-,CASGSRGRPFDEQYF,TGTGCCAGCGGTTCTAGGGGTAGGCCCTTCGACGAGCAGTACTTC
TRBV7-2,TRBJ2-5,few,TRBD1,CASSLGQGQETQYF,TGTGCCAGCAGCCTGGGACAGGGGCAAGAGACCCAGTACTTC
TRBV5-1,TRBJ2-7,many,-,CASSLGQANYEQYF,TGCGCCAGCAGCTTGGGACAGGCGAACTACGAGCAGTACTTC
TRBV29-1,TRBJ1-1,few,-,CSVAGVGTEAFF,TGCAGCGTTGCAGGGGTAGGGACTGAAGCTTTCTTT
TRBV20-1,TRBJ2-2,few,-,CSARVSSANTGELFF,TGCAGTGCTAGAGTATCCAGCGCGAACACCGGGGAGCTGTTTTTT
TRBV4-1,TRBJ1-2,many,-,CASSQDPDRHYGYTF,TGCGCCAGCAGCCAAGACCCGGACAGACACTATGGCTACACCTTC
TRBV10-3,TRBJ1-1,few,-,CAISGVRGAEAFF,TGTGCCATCAGTGGGGTCAGGGGCGCTGAAGCTTTCTTT
TRBV12-3/TRBV12-4,TRBJ2-7,few,-,CASSLARSSYEQYF,TGTGCCAGCAGTTTAGCCCGGAGCTCCTACGAGCAGTACTTC
TRBV10-3,TRBJ1-2,many,-,CAISSGLDYGYTF,TGTGCCATCAGCTCGGGACTTGACTATGGCTACACCTTC